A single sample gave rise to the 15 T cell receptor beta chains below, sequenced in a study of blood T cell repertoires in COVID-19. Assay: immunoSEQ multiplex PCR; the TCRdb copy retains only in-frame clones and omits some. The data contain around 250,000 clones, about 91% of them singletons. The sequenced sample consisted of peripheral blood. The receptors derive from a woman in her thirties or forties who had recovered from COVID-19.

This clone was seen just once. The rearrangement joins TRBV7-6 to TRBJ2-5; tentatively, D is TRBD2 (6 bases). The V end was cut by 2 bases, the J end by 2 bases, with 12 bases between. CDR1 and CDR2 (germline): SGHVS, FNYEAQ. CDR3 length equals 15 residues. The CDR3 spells CASSLWGGTQETQYF. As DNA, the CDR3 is TGTGCCAGCAGCTTATGGGGCGGGACTCAAGAGACCCAGTACTTC.

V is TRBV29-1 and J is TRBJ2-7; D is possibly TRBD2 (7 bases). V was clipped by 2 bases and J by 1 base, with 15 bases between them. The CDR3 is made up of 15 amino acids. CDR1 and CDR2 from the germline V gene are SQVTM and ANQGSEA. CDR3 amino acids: CSVESRGAPSYEQYF. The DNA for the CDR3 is TGCAGCGTTGAAAGTCGGGGGGCGCCTTCCTACGAGCAGTACTTC.

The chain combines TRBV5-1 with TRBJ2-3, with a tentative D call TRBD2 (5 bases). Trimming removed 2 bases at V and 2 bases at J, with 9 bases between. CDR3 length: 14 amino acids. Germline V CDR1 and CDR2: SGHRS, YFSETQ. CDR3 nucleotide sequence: TGCGCCAGCAGCTTTGGGAGTTCCACAGATACGCAGTATTTT. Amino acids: CASSFGSSTDTQYF.

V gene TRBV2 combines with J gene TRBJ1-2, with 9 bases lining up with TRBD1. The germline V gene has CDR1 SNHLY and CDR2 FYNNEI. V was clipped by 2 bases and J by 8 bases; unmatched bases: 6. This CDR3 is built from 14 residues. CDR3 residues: CASSERQGVGGYTF. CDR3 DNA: TGTGCCAGCAGTGAAAGACAGGGGGTAGGCGGCTACACCTTC.

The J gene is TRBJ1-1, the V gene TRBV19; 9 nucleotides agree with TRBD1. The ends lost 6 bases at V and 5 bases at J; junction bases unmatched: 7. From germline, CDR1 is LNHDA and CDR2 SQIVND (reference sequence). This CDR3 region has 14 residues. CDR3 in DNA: TGTGCCAGTAGGCGCCAGACAGGGGGAACTGAAGCTTTCTTT. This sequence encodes CASRRQTGGTEAFF.

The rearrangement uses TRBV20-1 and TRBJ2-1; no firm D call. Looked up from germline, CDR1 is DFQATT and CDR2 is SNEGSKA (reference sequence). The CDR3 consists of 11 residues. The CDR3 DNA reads TGCTCCGGCGGCCCAAACGATGAGCAGTTCTTC. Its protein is CSGGPNDEQFF.

This CDR3 is CASANIETQYF. DNA for the CDR3: TGTGCCAGCGCCAACATCGAGACCCAGTACTTC. This chain joins TRBV6-1 and TRBJ2-5; no clear D. The CDR3 has 11 amino acids. V was shortened by 8 bases and J by 5 bases, with 9 bases between the two germline ends. Germline CDR1 is MNHNS and CDR2 is SASEGT.

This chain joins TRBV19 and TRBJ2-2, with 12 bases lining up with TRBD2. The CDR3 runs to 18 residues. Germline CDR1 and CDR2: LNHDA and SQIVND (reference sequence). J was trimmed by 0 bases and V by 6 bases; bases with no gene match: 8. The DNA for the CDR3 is TGTGCCAGTAGGGTGGCTAGCGGGGGGGTCGCGAACACCGGGGAGCTGTTTTTT. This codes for CASRVASGGVANTGELFF.

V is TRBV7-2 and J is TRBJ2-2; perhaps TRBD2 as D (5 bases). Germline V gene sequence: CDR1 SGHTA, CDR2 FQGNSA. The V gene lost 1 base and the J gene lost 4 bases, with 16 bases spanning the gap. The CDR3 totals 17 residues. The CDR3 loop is CASSLDPLRAGTGELFF. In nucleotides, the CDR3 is TGTGCCAGCAGCTTAGACCCTTTGAGGGCAGGCACCGGGGAGCTGTTTTTT.

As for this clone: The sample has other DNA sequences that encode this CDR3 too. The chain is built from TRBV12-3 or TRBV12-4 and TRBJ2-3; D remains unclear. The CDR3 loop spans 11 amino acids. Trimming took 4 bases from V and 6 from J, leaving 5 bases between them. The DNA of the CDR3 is TGTGCCAGCAGTTCCGTTGATACGCAGTATTTT. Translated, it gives CASSSVDTQYF.

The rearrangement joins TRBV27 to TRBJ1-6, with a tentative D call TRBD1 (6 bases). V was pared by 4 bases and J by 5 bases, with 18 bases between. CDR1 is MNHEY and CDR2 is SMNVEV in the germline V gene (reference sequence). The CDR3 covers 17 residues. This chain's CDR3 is CASSSPYAGANNSPLHF. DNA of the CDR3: TGTGCCAGCAGTTCACCCTACGCGGGGGCCAATAATTCACCCCTCCACTTT.

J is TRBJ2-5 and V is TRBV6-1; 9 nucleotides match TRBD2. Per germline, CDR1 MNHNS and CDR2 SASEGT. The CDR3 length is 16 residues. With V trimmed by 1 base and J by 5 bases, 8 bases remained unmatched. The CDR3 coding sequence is TGTGCCAGCAGTGAAGAATGGAGCGGGGGGTGGGAGACCCAGTACTTC. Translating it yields CASSEEWSGGWETQYF.

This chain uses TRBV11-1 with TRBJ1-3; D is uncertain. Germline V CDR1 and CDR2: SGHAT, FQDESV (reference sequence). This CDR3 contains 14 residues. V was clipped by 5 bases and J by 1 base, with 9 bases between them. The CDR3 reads CASSLITSGNTIYF. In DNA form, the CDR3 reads TGTGCCAGCAGCCTAATAACGTCTGGAAACACCATATATTTT.

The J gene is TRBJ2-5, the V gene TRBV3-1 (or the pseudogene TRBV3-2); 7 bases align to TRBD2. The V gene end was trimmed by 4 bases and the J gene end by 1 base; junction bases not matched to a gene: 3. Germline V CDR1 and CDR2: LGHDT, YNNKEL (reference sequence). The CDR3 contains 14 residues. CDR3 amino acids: CASSLGLTQETQYF. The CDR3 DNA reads TGTGCCAGCAGCCTGGGACTAACCCAAGAGACCCAGTACTTC.

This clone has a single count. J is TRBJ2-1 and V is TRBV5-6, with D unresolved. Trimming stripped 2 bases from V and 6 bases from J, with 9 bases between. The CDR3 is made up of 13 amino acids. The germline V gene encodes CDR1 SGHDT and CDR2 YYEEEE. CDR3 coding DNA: TGTGCCAGCAGCTTTGGAGACGGCAATGAGCAGTTCTTC. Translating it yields CASSFGDGNEQFF.